This T cell receptor beta chain was identified in a study of early T cells in non-severe SARS-CoV-2 infection. Overall study context: Chains from this unsorted whole-blood bulk RNA could not be paired.

Broader study findings: Matching with VDJdb favored anti-spike CD8 responses (missing private and CD4 specificities).

Individual cDNA molecules carried attached unique molecular identifiers. TCRdb reanalysed the 5' RACE reads using MiXCR and keeps one entry per CDR3 protein. The data contain 55,000 to 70,000 distinct CDR3 sequences, more than 9% of them singletons. This clonotype was observed a few times. Its antigen is currently unknown. CDR3 length: 12 residues. With 3 bases removed from V and 11 bases from J, the gap between germline ends came to 13 bases. The V gene's germline CDR1 is LGHNT and CDR2 FRNRAP. The material sequenced was whole blood. This clonotype was obtained from an adult who was a healthcare worker with PCR-confirmed SARS-CoV-2 infection or an uninfected control (not recorded which). The chain recombines TRBV12-5 with TRBJ1-1; D is undetermined. CDR3 DNA sequence: TGTGCTAGTGGTTTCCCTTCCAGGCCCGCTTTCTTT. This codes for CASGFPSRPAFF.